The sequence of this TCR beta chain was determined in a study of CD8+ T cells in alopecia areata. Treatment here: oral pan-JAK inhibitor, 5-10 mg twice daily. The CDR3 runs 11 residues. Germline CDR1 and CDR2: SQVTM and ANQGSEA. With 5 bases removed from V and 5 bases from J, the gap between germline ends came to 10 bases. RNA extraction and reverse transcription yielded cDNA as sequencing template. Measured with immunoSEQ multiplex PCR; TCRdb has only the in-frame clones, and not every one. This table holds about 140,000 clones, about 88% found once. The gene calls are TRBV29-1 and TRBJ2-7; D assignment may be TRBD1 or TRBD2 (5 bases each). The source was CD8+ T cells sorted from blood, collected at week 4, from a patient treated with tofacitinib. This clonotype originated in a human donor with alopecia areata. CDR3 amino acids: CSVHGTNEQYF. The CDR3 coding sequence is TGCAGCGTTCACGGGACGAACGAGCAGTACTTC.